Listed below are T cell receptor beta chains from one sample, sequenced in a study of chemoradiotherapy in HPV16-positive cancers. The repertoire was sequenced with immunoSEQ multiplex PCR; TCRdb's copy has only in-frame clones and lacks some. The data contain about 25,000 clones, around 94% of them seen just once; the ten biggest clones take up 2.5% to 3.5%. Sample collection occurred from a patient who underwent chemoradiotherapy. The receptors here all came from a human donor with HPV-associated anogenital cancer. CDR3s leave out the opening cysteine and the closing phenylalanine or tryptophan. A D gene is named only where the DNA matches it firmly.

>13|TRBJ2-3|TRBV6-1|-
ASSETGLITDTQY
>15|TRBJ2-5|TRBV30|TRBD2
AWSEGLAGGRRETQY
>14|TRBJ2-7|TRBV10-2|TRBD1
ATLLQGSQSSYEQY
>13|TRBJ1-4|TRBV6-5|-
ASSYKGFTGEKLF
>12|TRBJ1-1|TRBV7-9|TRBD1
ASSTDRGDTEAF
>14|TRBJ1-5|TRBV2|TRBD1
ASSEPGQAGNQPQH
>14|TRBJ2-7|TRBV6-5|-
ASSSNLLGAYYEQY
>13|TRBJ1-2|TRBV28|-
ASRMLGGGAYGYT
>10|TRBJ1-1|TRBV29-1|-
SVAPENTEAF
>13|TRBJ1-2|TRBV2|TRBD1
ASRMTGIGNYGYT
>12|TRBJ2-7|TRBV10-3|TRBD1
AISEYTGGGEQY
>12|TRBJ2-3|TRBV29-1|TRBD2
SVTKLASTDTQY
>13|TRBJ1-1|TRBV9|TRBD1
ASSAGTGGYTEAF
>15|TRBJ1-4|TRBV4-1|-
ASSQEPWGARRGKLF
>13|TRBJ2-5|TRBV5-6|TRBD1
ASSSGSQGRETQY
>14|TRBJ1-4|TRBV11-2|TRBD1
ASSLVRTGGAGKLF
>11|TRBJ2-1|TRBV5-1|-
ASSLTPDDEQF
>15|TRBJ1-2|TRBV18|TRBD1
ASSLQDRGRRLDGYT
>12|TRBJ2-1|TRBV18|-
ASSPDGRDNEQF
>11|TRBJ1-2|TRBV6-5|TRBD1
ASSTTGAYGYT
>12|TRBJ1-2|TRBV6-1|TRBD1
ASRTRGLNYGYT
>13|TRBJ2-7|TRBV10-2|TRBD1
ASSGKTGGSYEQY
>12|TRBJ2-1|TRBV6-1|TRBD1
ASRGRGRGNEQF
>14|TRBJ2-3|TRBV1|-
TSSLTSGDIADTQY
>16|TRBJ2-3|TRBV5-4|TRBD1
ASSLKRVGTGSTDTQY
>11|TRBJ1-5|TRBV7-9|-
ASSPQSGQPQH
>14|TRBJ2-3|TRBV5-5|-
ASSLQGTPTGDTQY
>11|TRBJ1-2|TRBV29-1|TRBD1
SAEGTGGEGYT
>13|TRBJ1-4|TRBV28|-
ASKLPGGSNEKLF